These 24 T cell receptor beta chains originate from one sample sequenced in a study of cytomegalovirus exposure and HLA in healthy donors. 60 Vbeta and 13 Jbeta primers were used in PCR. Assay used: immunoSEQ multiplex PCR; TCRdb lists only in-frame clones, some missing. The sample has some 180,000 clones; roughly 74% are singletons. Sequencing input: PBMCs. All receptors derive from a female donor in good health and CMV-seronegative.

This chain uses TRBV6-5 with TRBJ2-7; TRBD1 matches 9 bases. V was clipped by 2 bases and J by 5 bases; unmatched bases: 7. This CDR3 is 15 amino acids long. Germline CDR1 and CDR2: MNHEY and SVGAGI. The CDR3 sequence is CASSYAGTGLNEQYF. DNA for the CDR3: TGTGCCAGCAGTTACGCCGGGACAGGGTTAAACGAGCAGTACTTC.

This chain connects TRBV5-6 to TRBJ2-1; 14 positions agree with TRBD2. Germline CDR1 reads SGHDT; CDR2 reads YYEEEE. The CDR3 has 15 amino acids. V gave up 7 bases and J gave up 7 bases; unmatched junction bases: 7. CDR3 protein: CASGGTSGGTNEQFF. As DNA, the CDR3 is TGTGCCAGCGGGGGGACTAGCGGGGGAACTAATGAGCAGTTCTTC.

The CDR3 DNA is TGTGCCAGCACCAGCGGGAGCCCGCAAGAGACCCAGTACTTC. Translated: CASTSGSPQETQYF. The rearrangement joins TRBV6-1 to TRBJ2-5; 8 positions agree with TRBD2. Germline loops: CDR1 MNHNS, CDR2 SASEGT. Trimming cost V 7 bases and J 2 bases; bases outside gene matches: 6. This CDR3 has 14 residues.

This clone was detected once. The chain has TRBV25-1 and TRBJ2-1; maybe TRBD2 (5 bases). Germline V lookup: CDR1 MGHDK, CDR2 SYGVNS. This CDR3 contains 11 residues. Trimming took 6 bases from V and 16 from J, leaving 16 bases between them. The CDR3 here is CASRTDSGHFF. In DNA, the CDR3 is TGTGCCAGCAGGACGGACTCGGGCCATTTCTTC.

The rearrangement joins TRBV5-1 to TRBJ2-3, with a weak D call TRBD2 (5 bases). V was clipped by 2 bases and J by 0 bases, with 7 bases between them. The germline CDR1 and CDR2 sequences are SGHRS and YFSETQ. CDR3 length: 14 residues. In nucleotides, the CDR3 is TGCGCCAGCAGCTTCCGGACTAGCACAGATACGCAGTATTTT. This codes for CASSFRTSTDTQYF.

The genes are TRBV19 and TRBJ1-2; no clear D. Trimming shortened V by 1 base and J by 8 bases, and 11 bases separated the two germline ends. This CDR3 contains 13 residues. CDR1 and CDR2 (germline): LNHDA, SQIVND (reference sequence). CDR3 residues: CASSIVPPGGYTF. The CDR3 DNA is TGTGCCAGTAGTATAGTGCCTCCGGGAGGCTACACCTTC.

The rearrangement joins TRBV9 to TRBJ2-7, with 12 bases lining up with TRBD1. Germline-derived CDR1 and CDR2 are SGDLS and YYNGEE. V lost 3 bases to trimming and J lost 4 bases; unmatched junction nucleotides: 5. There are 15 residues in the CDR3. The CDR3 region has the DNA TGTGCCAGCAGCGCCTCGGGACAGGGGGCATACGAGCAGTACTTC. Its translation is CASSASGQGAYEQYF.

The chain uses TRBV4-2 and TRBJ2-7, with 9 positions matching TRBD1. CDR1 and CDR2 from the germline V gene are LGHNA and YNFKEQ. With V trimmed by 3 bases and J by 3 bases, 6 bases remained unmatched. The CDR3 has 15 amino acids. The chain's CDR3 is CASSQTSTGGYEQYF. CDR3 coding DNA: TGTGCCAGCAGCCAGACTTCGACAGGGGGCTACGAGCAGTACTTC.

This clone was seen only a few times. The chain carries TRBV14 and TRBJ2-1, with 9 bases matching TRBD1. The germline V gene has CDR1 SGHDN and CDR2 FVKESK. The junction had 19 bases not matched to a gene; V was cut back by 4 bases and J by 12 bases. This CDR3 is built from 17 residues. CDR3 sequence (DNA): TGTGCCAGCAGCCCCTATCACTCACGGACGCCGGGACAGGGGCAGTTCTTC. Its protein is CASSPYHSRTPGQGQFF.

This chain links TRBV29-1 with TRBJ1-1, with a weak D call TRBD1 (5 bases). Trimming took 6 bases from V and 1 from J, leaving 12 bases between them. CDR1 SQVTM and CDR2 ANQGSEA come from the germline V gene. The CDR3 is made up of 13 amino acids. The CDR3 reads CSVPGNPNTEAFF. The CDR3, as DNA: TGCAGCGTCCCAGGGAACCCGAACACTGAAGCTTTCTTT.

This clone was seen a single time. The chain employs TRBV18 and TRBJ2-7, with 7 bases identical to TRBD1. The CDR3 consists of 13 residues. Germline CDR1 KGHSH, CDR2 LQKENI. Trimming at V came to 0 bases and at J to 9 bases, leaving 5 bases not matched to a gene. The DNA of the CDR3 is TGTGCCAGCTCACCACCTACAGGGGTCGGGCAGTACTTC. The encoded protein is CASSPPTGVGQYF.

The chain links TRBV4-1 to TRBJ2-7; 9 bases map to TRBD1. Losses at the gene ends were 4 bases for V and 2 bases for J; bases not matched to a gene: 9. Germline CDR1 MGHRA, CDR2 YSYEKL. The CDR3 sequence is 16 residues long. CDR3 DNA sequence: TGCGCCAGCAGCCCCTCAACCGGGACAGGGACCTACGAGCAGTACTTC. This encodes CASSPSTGTGTYEQYF.

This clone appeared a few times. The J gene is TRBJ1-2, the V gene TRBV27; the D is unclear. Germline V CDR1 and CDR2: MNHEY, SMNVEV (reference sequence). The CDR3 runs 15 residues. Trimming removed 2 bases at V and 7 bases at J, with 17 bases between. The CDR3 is CASSLGRGLGSGYTF. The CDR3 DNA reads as TGTGCCAGCAGTTTAGGCCGGGGTTTAGGAAGTGGCTACACCTTC.

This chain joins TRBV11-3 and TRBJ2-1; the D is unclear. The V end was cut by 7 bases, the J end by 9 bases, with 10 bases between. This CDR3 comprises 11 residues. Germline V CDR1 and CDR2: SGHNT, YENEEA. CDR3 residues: CASNIGGEQFF. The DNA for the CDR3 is TGTGCCAGCAACATCGGCGGTGAGCAGTTCTTC.

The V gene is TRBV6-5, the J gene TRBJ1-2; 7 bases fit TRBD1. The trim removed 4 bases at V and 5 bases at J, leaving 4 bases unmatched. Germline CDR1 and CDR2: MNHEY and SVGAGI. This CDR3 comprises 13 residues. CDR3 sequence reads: CASSLGGDYGYTF. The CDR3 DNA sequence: TGTGCCAGCAGTTTAGGGGGCGATTATGGCTACACCTTC.

This chain's CDR3 is CASSRSGIQPQHF. CDR3 coding DNA: TGTGCCAGCAGCCGGTCAGGGATTCAGCCCCAGCATTTT. This rearrangement joins TRBV5-6 to TRBJ1-5; the D gene is possibly TRBD1 (5 bases). Germline V gene data show CDR1 as SGHDT and CDR2 as YYEEEE. The CDR3 has 13 amino acids. The V end was cut by 4 bases, the J end by 6 bases, with 11 bases between. Using reference TRBV5-6 and TRBJ1-5 for the parts outside the CDR3, the full variable domain is DAGVTQSPTHLIKTRGQQVTLRCSPKSGHDTVSWYQQALGQGPQFIFQYYEEEERQRGNFPDRFSGHQFPNYSSELNVNALLLGDSALYLCASSRSGIQPQHFGDGTRLSIL.

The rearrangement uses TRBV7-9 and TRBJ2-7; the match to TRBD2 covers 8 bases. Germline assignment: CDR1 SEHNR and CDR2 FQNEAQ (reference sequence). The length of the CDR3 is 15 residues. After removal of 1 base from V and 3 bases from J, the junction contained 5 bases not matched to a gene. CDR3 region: CASSLDPAGDYEQYF. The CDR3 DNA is TGTGCCAGCAGCTTAGATCCAGCGGGGGACTACGAGCAGTACTTC.

The CDR3 DNA sequence: TGTGCTAGTGGTCCGGGACAGGGGGCTTCGGATGGCTACACCTTC. As protein: CASGPGQGASDGYTF. The chain has TRBV12-5 and TRBJ1-2; 12 bases are shared with TRBD1. The CDR3 consists of 15 residues. J gave up 6 bases and V 5 bases, and 7 bases lay outside the gene matches. Germline-derived CDR1 and CDR2 are LGHNT and FRNRAP.

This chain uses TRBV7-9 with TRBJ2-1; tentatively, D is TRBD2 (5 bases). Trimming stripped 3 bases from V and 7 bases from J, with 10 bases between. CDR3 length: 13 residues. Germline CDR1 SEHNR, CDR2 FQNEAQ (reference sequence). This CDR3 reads CASSFPRGNEQFF. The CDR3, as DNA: TGTGCCAGCAGCTTCCCGAGAGGGAATGAGCAGTTCTTC. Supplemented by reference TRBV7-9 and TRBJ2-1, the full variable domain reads DTGVSQNPRHKITKRGQNVTFRCDPISEHNRLYWYRQTLGQGPEFLTYFQNEAQLEKSRLLSDRFSAERPKGSFSTLEIQRTEQGDSAMYLCASSFPRGNEQFFGPGTRLTVL.

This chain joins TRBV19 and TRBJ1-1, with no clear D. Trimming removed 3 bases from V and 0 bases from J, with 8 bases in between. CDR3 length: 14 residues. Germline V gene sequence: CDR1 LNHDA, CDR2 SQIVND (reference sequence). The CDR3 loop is CASSMGQLNTEAFF. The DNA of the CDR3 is TGTGCCAGTAGTATGGGCCAATTGAACACTGAAGCTTTCTTT. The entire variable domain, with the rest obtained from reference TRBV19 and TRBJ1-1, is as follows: DGGITQSPKYLFRKEGQNVTLSCEQNLNHDAMYWYRQDPGQGLRLIYYSQIVNDFQKGDIAEGYSVSREKKESFPLTVTSAQKNPTAFYLCASSMGQLNTEAFFGQGTRLTVV.

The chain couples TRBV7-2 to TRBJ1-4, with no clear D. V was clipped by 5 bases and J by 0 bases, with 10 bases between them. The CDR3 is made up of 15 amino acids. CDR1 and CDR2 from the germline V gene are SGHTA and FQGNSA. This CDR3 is CASSRGPATNEKLFF. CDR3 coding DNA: TGTGCCAGCAGCCGCGGTCCCGCAACTAATGAAAAACTGTTTTTT.

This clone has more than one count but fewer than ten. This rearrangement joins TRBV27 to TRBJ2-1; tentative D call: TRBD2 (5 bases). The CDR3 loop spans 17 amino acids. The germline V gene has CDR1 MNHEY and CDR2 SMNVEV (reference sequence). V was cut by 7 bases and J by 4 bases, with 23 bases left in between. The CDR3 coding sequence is TGTGCCAGCACCAAACTCCCCCTTGGGGTAGCGTACAATGAGCAGTTCTTC. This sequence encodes CASTKLPLGVAYNEQFF.

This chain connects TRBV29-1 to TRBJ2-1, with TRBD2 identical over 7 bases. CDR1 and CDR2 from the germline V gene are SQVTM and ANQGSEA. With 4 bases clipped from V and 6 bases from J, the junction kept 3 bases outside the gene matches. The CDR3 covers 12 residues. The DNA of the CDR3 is TGCAGCGTTGTGGGGGGGGGCAATGAGCAGTTCTTC. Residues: CSVVGGGNEQFF.

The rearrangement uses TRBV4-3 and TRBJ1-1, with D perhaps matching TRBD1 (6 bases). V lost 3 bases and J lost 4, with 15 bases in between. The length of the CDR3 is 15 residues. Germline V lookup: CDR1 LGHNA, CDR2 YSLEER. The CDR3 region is CASSQGSTGPTEAFF. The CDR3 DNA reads TGCGCCAGCAGCCAGGGTTCGACAGGCCCCACTGAAGCTTTCTTT.